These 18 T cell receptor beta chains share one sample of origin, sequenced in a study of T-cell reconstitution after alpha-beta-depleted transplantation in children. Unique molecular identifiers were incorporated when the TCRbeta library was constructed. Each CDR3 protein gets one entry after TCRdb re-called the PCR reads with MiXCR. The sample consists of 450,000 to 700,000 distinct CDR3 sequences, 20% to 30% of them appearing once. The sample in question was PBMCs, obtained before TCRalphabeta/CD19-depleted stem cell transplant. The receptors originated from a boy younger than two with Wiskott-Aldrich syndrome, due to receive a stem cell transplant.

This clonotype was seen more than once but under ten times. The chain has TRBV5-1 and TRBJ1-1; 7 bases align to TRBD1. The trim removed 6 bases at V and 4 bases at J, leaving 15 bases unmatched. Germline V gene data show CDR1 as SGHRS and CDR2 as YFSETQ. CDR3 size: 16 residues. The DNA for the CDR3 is TGCGCCAGCACCCGGGGTGACCTTTCAGGGGGCACTGAAGCTTTCTTT. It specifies CASTRGDLSGGTEAFF.

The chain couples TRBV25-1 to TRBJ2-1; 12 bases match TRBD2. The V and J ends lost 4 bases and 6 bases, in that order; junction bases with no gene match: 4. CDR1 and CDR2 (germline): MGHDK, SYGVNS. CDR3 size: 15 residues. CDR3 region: CASSAPGLAGNEQFF. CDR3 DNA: TGTGCCAGCAGTGCCCCGGGACTAGCGGGCAATGAGCAGTTCTTC.

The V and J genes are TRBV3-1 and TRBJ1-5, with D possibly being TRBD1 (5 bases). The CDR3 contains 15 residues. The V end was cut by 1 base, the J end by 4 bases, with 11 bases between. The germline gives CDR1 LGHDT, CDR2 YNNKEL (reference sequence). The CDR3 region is CASSQVPTVNQPQHF. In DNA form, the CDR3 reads TGTGCCAGCAGCCAAGTCCCGACAGTAAATCAGCCCCAGCATTTT.

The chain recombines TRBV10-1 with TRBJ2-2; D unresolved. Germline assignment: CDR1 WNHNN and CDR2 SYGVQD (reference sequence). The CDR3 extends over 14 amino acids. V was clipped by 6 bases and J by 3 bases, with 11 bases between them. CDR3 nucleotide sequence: TGCGCCAGCAGGAGAAACAGTCACACCGGGGAGCTGTTTTTT. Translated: CASRRNSHTGELFF.

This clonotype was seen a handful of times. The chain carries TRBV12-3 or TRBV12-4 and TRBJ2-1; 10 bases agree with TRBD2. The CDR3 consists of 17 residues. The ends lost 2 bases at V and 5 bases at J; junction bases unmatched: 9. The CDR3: CASSLRWSSGSHNEQFF. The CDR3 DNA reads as TGTGCCAGCAGTTTAAGGTGGTCTAGCGGGAGCCACAATGAGCAGTTCTTC.

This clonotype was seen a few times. The CDR3 loop reads CSVQGQGASYEQYF. CDR3 DNA sequence: TGCAGCGTCCAAGGACAGGGGGCATCCTACGAGCAGTACTTC. The V call is TRBV29-1, the J call TRBJ2-7, with 11 bases identical to TRBD1. The CDR3 loop spans 14 amino acids. Losses at the gene ends were 6 bases for V and 1 base for J; bases not matched to a gene: 5. CDR1 and CDR2 (germline): SQVTM, ANQGSEA.

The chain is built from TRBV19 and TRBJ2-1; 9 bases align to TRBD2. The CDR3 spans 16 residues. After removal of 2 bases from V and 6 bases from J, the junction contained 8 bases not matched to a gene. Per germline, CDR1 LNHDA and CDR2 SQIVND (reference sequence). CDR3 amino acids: CASSIIGGRASNEQFF. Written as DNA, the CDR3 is TGTGCCAGTAGTATAATAGGCGGGAGGGCCTCCAATGAGCAGTTCTTC.

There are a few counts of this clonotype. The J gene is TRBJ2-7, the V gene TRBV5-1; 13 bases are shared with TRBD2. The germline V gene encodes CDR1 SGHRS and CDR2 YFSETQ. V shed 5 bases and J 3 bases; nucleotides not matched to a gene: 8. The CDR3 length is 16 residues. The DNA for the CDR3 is TGCGCCAGCAGTCACGGACTAGCGGGAGAATTCTACGAGCAGTACTTC. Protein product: CASSHGLAGEFYEQYF.

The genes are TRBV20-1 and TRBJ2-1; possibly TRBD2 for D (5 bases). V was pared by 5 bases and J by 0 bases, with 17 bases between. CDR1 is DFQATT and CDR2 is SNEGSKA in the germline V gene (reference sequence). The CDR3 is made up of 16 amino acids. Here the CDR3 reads CSADKKRRSSYNEQFF. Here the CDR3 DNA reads TGCAGTGCTGATAAAAAGCGGAGGAGCTCCTACAATGAGCAGTTCTTC.

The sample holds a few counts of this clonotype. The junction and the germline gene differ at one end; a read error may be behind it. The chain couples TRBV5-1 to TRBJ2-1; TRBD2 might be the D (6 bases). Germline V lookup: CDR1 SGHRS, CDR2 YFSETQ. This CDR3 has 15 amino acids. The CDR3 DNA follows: TGTGCCAGCAGCTTCGGGGGAGGCTCCTACAATGAGCAGTTCTTC. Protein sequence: CASSFGGGSYNEQFF. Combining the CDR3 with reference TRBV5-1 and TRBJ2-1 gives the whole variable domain KAGVTQTPRYLIKTRGQQVTLSCSPISGHRSVSWYQQTPGQGLQFLFEYFSETQRNKGNFPGRFSGRQFSNSRSEMNVSTLELGDSALYLCASSFGGGSYNEQFFGPGTRLTVL.

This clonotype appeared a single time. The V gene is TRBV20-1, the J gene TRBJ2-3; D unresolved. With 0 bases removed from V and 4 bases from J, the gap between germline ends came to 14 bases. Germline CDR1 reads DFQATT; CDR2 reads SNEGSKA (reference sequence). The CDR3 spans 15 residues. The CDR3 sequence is CSARDRRSGADTQYF. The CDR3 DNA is TGCAGTGCTAGAGATCGTAGGAGTGGGGCAGATACGCAGTATTTT.

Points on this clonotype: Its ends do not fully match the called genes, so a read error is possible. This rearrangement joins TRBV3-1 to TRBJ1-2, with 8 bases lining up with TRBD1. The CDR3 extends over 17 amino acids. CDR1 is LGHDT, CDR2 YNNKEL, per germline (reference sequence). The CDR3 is CASSQAPPQGVRNGHTF. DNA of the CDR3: TGTGCCAGCAGCCAGGCCCCGCCACAGGGGGTAAGGAATGGCCACACCTTC.

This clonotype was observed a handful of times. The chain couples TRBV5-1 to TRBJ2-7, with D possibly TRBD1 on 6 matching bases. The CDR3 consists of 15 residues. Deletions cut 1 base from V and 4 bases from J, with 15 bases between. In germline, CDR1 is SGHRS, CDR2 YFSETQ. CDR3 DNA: TGCGCCAGCAGCTTGTTGGGGACACTCGGTTACGAGCAGTACTTC. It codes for CASSLLGTLGYEQYF.

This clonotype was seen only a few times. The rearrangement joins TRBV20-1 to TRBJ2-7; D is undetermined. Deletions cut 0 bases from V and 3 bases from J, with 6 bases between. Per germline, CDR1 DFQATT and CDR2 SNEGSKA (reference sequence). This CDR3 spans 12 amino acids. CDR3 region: CSARDQNYEQYF. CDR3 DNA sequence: TGCAGTGCTAGAGACCAGAACTACGAGCAGTACTTC.

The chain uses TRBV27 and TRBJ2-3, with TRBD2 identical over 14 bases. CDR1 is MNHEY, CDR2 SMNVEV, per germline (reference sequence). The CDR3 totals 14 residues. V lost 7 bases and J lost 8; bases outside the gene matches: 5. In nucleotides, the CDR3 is TGTGCCAGCACCCCCGGACTAGCGGGGGGTACGCAGTATTTT. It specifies CASTPGLAGGTQYF.

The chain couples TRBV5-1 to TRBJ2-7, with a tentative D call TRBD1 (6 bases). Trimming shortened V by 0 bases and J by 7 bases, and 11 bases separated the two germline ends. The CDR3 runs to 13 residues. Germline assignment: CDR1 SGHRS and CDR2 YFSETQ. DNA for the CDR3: TGCGCCAGCAGCTTGGTTCAGGGGCGTGAGCAGTACTTC. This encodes CASSLVQGREQYF.

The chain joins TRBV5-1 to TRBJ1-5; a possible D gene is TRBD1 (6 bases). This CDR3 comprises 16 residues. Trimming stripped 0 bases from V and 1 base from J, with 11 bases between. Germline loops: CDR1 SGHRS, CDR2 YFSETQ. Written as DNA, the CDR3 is TGCGCCAGCAGCTTGGCTCCAACAGGGAGCAATCAGCCCCAGCATTTT. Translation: CASSLAPTGSNQPQHF.

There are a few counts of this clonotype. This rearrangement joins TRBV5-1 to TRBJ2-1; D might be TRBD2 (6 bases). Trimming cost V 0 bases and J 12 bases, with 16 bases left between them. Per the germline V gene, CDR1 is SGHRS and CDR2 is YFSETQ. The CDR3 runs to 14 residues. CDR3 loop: CASSLGVSGWGQFF. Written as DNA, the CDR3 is TGCGCCAGCAGCTTGGGGGTTAGCGGCTGGGGGCAGTTCTTC.